The next 32 T cell receptor beta chains were all read from a single sample in a study of cytotoxic CD8 clonotypes in ibrutinib-treated CLL. Clones were sequenced by immunoSEQ multiplex PCR, and TCRdb holds only the in-frame ones, with some missing. The data show 250,000 to 350,000 clones, 70% to 80% seen once. The sample in question was PBMCs, obtained at disease progression, from a patient treated with ibrutinib. These receptors all stem from a human donor with chronic lymphocytic leukemia.

This clone was counted only a few times. The chain uses TRBV12-5 and TRBJ2-1; 15 positions agree with TRBD2. Looked up from germline, CDR1 is LGHNT and CDR2 is FRNRAP. The CDR3 covers 15 residues. V shed 3 bases and J 7 bases; nucleotides not matched to a gene: 1. DNA for the CDR3: TGTGCTAGTGGTTTTGGGACTAGCGGGAGGAATGAGCAGTTCTTC. This sequence encodes CASGFGTSGRNEQFF.

The chain combines TRBV28 with TRBJ2-6; TRBD2 is a possible D gene (6 bases). CDR3 length equals 19 residues. The germline V gene has CDR1 MDHEN and CDR2 SYDVKM. V was clipped by 4 bases and J by 0 bases, with 19 bases between them. The CDR3 nucleotides are TGTGCCAGCAGTTCCATTCCGGGACTGTTTACCTCTGGGGCCAACGTCCTGACTTTC. This translates into CASSSIPGLFTSGANVLTF.

This chain connects TRBV25-1 to TRBJ2-7; TRBD1 matches at 12 bases. This CDR3 has 16 amino acids. V dropped 4 bases and J dropped 2; count of bases not matched to a gene: 6. Germline V lookup: CDR1 MGHDK, CDR2 SYGVNS. CDR3 in DNA: TGTGCCAGCAGTGTCACCGGGACAGGGGGCCCCTACGAGCAGTACTTC. Protein product: CASSVTGTGGPYEQYF.

This clone has a handful of counts. This chain joins TRBV28 and TRBJ2-7; the match to TRBD2 covers 11 bases. After removal of 6 bases from V and 7 bases from J, the junction contained 5 bases not matched to a gene. The CDR3 runs 13 residues. CDR1 is MDHEN, CDR2 SYDVKM, per germline. The CDR3 sequence is CASRLAGEWEQYF. In nucleotides, the CDR3 is TGTGCCAGCAGACTAGCGGGAGAATGGGAGCAGTACTTC.

As DNA, the CDR3 is TGTGCCAGCAGCACCCCCAGAGGAGAGCAGTTCTTC. Amino acids: CASSTPRGEQFF. The genes are TRBV7-6 and TRBJ2-1; D gene ambiguous. Germline lookup yields CDR1 SGHVS and CDR2 FNYEAQ. The V gene lost 5 bases and the J gene lost 10 bases, with 12 bases spanning the gap. The CDR3 covers 12 residues.

This clone has more than one count but fewer than ten. V usage is TRBV5-4 and J usage is TRBJ2-2; D may be TRBD2 (5 bases). The CDR3 is 12 amino acids. Germline V gives CDR1 SGHNT, CDR2 YYREEE (reference sequence). Deletions cut 3 bases from V and 6 bases from J, with 6 bases between. The CDR3 sequence is CASSSRAGELFF. CDR3 in DNA: TGTGCCAGCAGCTCGAGGGCCGGGGAGCTGTTTTTT.

This clone showed up just a few times. The chain has TRBV4-1 and TRBJ1-6; 7 positions agree with TRBD1. Germline V gene lookup returns CDR1 MGHRA and CDR2 YSYEKL. With 4 bases clipped from V and 9 bases from J, the junction kept 6 bases outside the gene matches. CDR3 length: 14 amino acids. The CDR3 nucleotides are TGCGCCAGCAGCCGAGTTACAGGGGTTTCACCCCTCCACTTT. The encoded protein is CASSRVTGVSPLHF.

The table lists this clone with a few counts. The V gene is TRBV5-1, the J gene TRBJ2-1; 8 nucleotides match TRBD2. V shed 4 bases and J 4 bases; nucleotides not matched to a gene: 7. The CDR3 has 15 residues. Per germline, CDR1 SGHRS and CDR2 YFSETQ. CDR3 in DNA: TGCGCCAGCAGCGGTCGGGAGGGGGTTTACAATGAGCAGTTCTTC. As protein: CASSGREGVYNEQFF.

The chain carries TRBV7-2 and TRBJ2-7, with 11 bases fitting TRBD2. V trimming: 3 bases; J trimming: 4 bases; junction bases outside the gene matches: 8. This CDR3 spans 16 amino acids. Germline-derived CDR1 and CDR2 are SGHTA and FQGNSA. The CDR3 coding sequence is TGTGCCAGCAGCTTCCAACTAGCGGGAGATGGGTACGAGCAGTACTTC. Translated, it gives CASSFQLAGDGYEQYF.

This chain joins TRBV14 and TRBJ1-3; D may be TRBD1 (5 bases). CDR1 SGHDN and CDR2 FVKESK come from the germline V gene. Trimming took 2 bases from V and 3 from J, leaving 14 bases between them. The CDR3 length is 16 residues. The CDR3 nucleotides read TGTGCCAGCAGCCAACGGGGCGGGGGAGTTGGAAACACCATATATTTT. Protein product: CASSQRGGGVGNTIYF.

The rearrangement uses TRBV11-2 and TRBJ2-1; 12 bases line up with TRBD2. The germline V gene encodes CDR1 SGHAT and CDR2 FQNNGV. The CDR3 is made up of 16 amino acids. The V gene end was trimmed by 5 bases and the J gene end by 6 bases; junction bases not matched to a gene: 8. CDR3 DNA sequence: TGTGCCAGCAGCACTTGGACTAGCGGGATAGCCAATGAGCAGTTCTTC. It yields the protein CASSTWTSGIANEQFF.

There are a few counts of this clone. V usage is TRBV7-9 and J usage is TRBJ1-1; a possible D gene is TRBD1 (5 bases). The germline V gene encodes CDR1 SEHNR and CDR2 FQNEAQ (reference sequence). The CDR3 is 16 amino acids. Trimming took off 5 bases at V and 4 bases at J, with 20 bases between the two ends. CDR3 bases: TGTGCCAGCAGCATTCACAGGTGGCCGCGGGGCACTGAAGCTTTCTTT. This sequence encodes CASSIHRWPRGTEAFF.

J is TRBJ2-1 and V is TRBV7-6; D gene ambiguous. Trimming pared 1 base from V and 0 bases from J, leaving 4 bases between. CDR1 is SGHVS and CDR2 is FNYEAQ in the germline V gene. CDR3 size: 14 residues. The CDR3 nucleotides read TGTGCCAGCAGCTTAGTAGTCTCCTACAATGAGCAGTTCTTC. It encodes CASSLVVSYNEQFF.

This clone was observed a few times. This sequence joins TRBV7-9 and TRBJ2-1; TRBD2 aligns across 14 bases. Per the germline V gene, CDR1 is SEHNR and CDR2 is FQNEAQ (reference sequence). The CDR3 runs 17 residues. With V trimmed by 2 bases and J by 7 bases, 7 bases remained unmatched. The CDR3 spells CASSLISGTSGRNEQFF. CDR3 nucleotides: TGTGCCAGCAGCTTAATCTCTGGGACTAGCGGGAGAAATGAGCAGTTCTTC.

This clone was seen once. This sequence joins TRBV29-1 and TRBJ2-6; perhaps TRBD2 as D (6 bases). The length of the CDR3 is 17 residues. V gave up 5 bases and J gave up 5 bases, with 22 bases separating them. CDR1 is SQVTM, CDR2 ANQGSEA, per germline. The CDR3 DNA reads as TGCAGCGTTTGCCAATTACTAGCACAAAGTCGGGCCAACGTCCTGACTTTC. It specifies CSVCQLLAQSRANVLTF.

The CDR3 spells CAILAGGTYNEQFF. The CDR3 DNA follows: TGTGCCATCCTAGCGGGGGGGACCTACAATGAGCAGTTCTTC. The chain has TRBV10-3 and TRBJ2-1; TRBD2 matches at 12 bases. The CDR3 totals 14 residues. The germline V gene has CDR1 ENHRY and CDR2 SYGVKD. Germline trimming cut 8 bases from V and 2 bases from J; bases unmatched to any gene: 1.

The rearrangement links TRBV6-6 to TRBJ1-2, with D possibly being TRBD1 (5 bases). The CDR3 length is 13 residues. The ends were cut back, 2 bases at V and 4 bases at J, with 8 bases in the middle. The germline V gene has CDR1 MNHNY and CDR2 SVGAGI (reference sequence). CDR3 loop: CASSYEGPYGYTF. DNA for the CDR3: TGTGCCAGCAGTTACGAGGGACCCTATGGCTACACCTTC.

The gene calls are TRBV5-5 and TRBJ2-5; D possibly matches TRBD1 or TRBD2 (5 bases each). V was trimmed by 4 bases and J by 10 bases, leaving 11 bases between them. Germline-derived CDR1 and CDR2 are SGHKS and YYEKEE (reference sequence). This CDR3 has 11 amino acids. For the CDR3, the DNA is TGTGCCAGCAGCCGGGACGCGCGCCAGTACTTC. This encodes CASSRDARQYF.

The rearrangement links TRBV9 to TRBJ2-5; TRBD1 might be the D (5 bases). The V gene lost 0 bases and the J gene lost 4 bases, with 10 bases spanning the gap. Germline CDR1 and CDR2: SGDLS and YYNGEE. This CDR3 is built from 14 residues. Written as DNA, the CDR3 is TGTGCCAGCAGCGTAGGGGGCTGGCGAGAGACCCAGTACTTC. Translation: CASSVGGWRETQYF. The full variable domain, its missing parts supplied by reference TRBV9 and TRBJ2-5, is DSGVTQTPKHLITATGQRVTLRCSPRSGDLSVYWYQQSLDQGLQFLIQYYNGEERAKGNILERFSAQQFPDLHSELNLSSLELGDSALYFCASSVGGWRETQYFGPGTRLLVL.

The chain is built from TRBV7-9 and TRBJ1-2, with a possible D match to TRBD1 (6 bases). This CDR3 region has 12 residues. Germline CDR1 SEHNR, CDR2 FQNEAQ (reference sequence). Trimming stripped 5 bases from V and 6 bases from J, with 10 bases between. The CDR3 DNA follows: TGTGCCAGCAGCCTGGACAGAAATGGCTACACCTTC. Translating it yields CASSLDRNGYTF.

About this clone: The same CDR3 is also encoded by other DNA sequences in this sample. This chain connects TRBV18 to TRBJ1-1, with D possibly being TRBD1 (5 bases). V shed 3 bases and J shed 1 base, with 6 bases lying between them. Germline CDR1 reads KGHSH; CDR2 reads LQKENI. The CDR3 sequence is 13 residues long. Here the CDR3 DNA reads TGTGCCAGCTCACCCGGACAGAACACTGAAGCTTTCTTT. This gives the protein CASSPGQNTEAFF.

This clone appeared once. The V and J genes are TRBV2 and TRBJ1-2, with a weak D call TRBD1 (5 bases). This CDR3 contains 16 residues. Deletions cut 5 bases from V and 4 bases from J, with 20 bases between. The germline gives CDR1 SNHLY, CDR2 FYNNEI. The CDR3 reads CASSPSAGGKGYGYTF. The CDR3, as DNA: TGTGCCAGCAGTCCCAGCGCGGGGGGGAAGGGCTATGGCTACACCTTC.

The V and J genes are TRBV13 and TRBJ2-3; D remains ambiguous. The CDR3 extends over 16 amino acids. Trimming took off 1 base at V and 1 base at J, with 12 bases between the two ends. From germline, CDR1 is PRHDT and CDR2 FYEKMQ (reference sequence). The CDR3 bases are TGTGCCAGCAGCTTAGTAGGCAGGATCCGCACAGATACGCAGTATTTT. It specifies CASSLVGRIRTDTQYF.

This chain connects TRBV12-5 to TRBJ2-5; D assignment may be TRBD1 or TRBD2 (5 bases each). The CDR3 contains 13 residues. CDR1 is LGHNT, CDR2 FRNRAP, per germline. Deletions cut 5 bases from V and 0 bases from J, with 7 bases between. The CDR3 sequence is CASGRDDQETQYF. The CDR3 coding sequence is TGTGCTAGTGGTAGGGACGACCAAGAGACCCAGTACTTC.

The chain links TRBV7-9 to TRBJ1-3; D call uncertain. The CDR3 length is 15 residues. V was trimmed by 2 bases and J by 0 bases, leaving 8 bases between them. CDR1 is SEHNR and CDR2 is FQNEAQ in the germline V gene (reference sequence). The DNA for the CDR3 is TGTGCCAGCAGCTTACCGGCCGCCTCTGGAAACACCATATATTTT. Its translation: CASSLPAASGNTIYF.

This clone was seen once. The chain recombines TRBV4-1 with TRBJ2-7; 11 positions agree with TRBD1. The CDR3 is 15 amino acids. Germline values: CDR1 MGHRA, CDR2 YSYEKL. V dropped 0 bases and J dropped 3; count of bases not matched to a gene: 1. The CDR3 DNA sequence: TGCGCCAGCAGCCAAGAGGGACAGGGGGGCTACGAGCAGTACTTC. This encodes CASSQEGQGGYEQYF.

The chain carries TRBV28 and TRBJ1-6, with D maybe TRBD1 (5 bases). Germline CDR1 and CDR2: MDHEN and SYDVKM. The V gene lost 6 bases and the J gene lost 11 bases, with 20 bases spanning the gap. This CDR3 spans 15 amino acids. The CDR3 nucleotides are TGTGCCAGCAGCCCCTGGGGCGCGGGGTGGCCACCCCTCCACTTT. It specifies CASSPWGAGWPPLHF.

In nucleotides, the CDR3 is TGTGCCAGCAGCCATTTGGGGGCTAACTATGGCTACACCTTC. Protein sequence: CASSHLGANYGYTF. The rearrangement joins TRBV14 to TRBJ1-2; TRBD1 might be the D (5 bases). The germline V gene has CDR1 SGHDN and CDR2 FVKESK. The V end lost 3 bases, the J end lost 0 bases, and 8 bases lay between the germline ends. This CDR3 region has 14 residues.

The V call is TRBV18, the J call TRBJ1-1; D unresolved. Germline CDR1 and CDR2: KGHSH and LQKENI. V was trimmed by 2 bases and J by 6 bases, leaving 19 bases between them. This CDR3 has 16 residues. The CDR3 is CASSPNTWGFGAEAFF. DNA for the CDR3: TGTGCCAGCTCACCAAACACATGGGGATTTGGCGCTGAAGCTTTCTTT.

Remarks on this clone: The sample has other DNA sequences that encode this CDR3 too. The chain couples TRBV6-5 to TRBJ1-3, with a weak D call TRBD1 (6 bases). The CDR3 totals 14 residues. Germline CDR1 and CDR2: MNHEY and SVGAGI. Trimming took off 5 bases at V and 1 base at J, with 9 bases between the two ends. DNA for the CDR3: TGTGCCAGCAGTCCCACAGGGTCTGGAAACACCATATATTTT. Protein: CASSPTGSGNTIYF.

The V gene is TRBV6-6, the J gene TRBJ2-7; D unclear. CDR1 and CDR2 from the germline V gene are MNHNY and SVGAGI (reference sequence). The CDR3 is 13 residues long. Trimming removed 0 bases from V and 3 bases from J, with 6 bases in between. CDR3 loop: CASSYSLGYEQYF. The CDR3 DNA reads TGTGCCAGCAGTTACTCGCTCGGCTACGAGCAGTACTTC.

V is TRBV7-6 and J is TRBJ2-1; unclear D gene. CDR3 size: 17 residues. The V end lost 1 base, the J end lost 9 bases, and 22 bases lay between the germline ends. Germline loops: CDR1 SGHVS, CDR2 FNYEAQ. DNA for the CDR3: TGTGCCAGCAGCTTAGAGGCGGTGTCTAGAGGCAAAAGTGAGCAGTTCTTC. Its protein is CASSLEAVSRGKSEQFF.